One and the same sample provided the 13 T cell receptor beta chains below, sequenced in a study of blood T cell repertoires in COVID-19. Profiled with immunoSEQ multiplex PCR; TCRdb holds only in-frame clones, not every one. The table records over 50,000 clones, 70% to 90% of them present only once. Sample: peripheral blood. The receptors originated from a man in his 70s with acute or convalescent COVID-19.

The rearrangement joins TRBV6-5 to TRBJ1-6; 7 bases line up with TRBD1. The CDR3 length is 14 residues. The V and J ends lost 6 bases and 7 bases, in that order; junction bases with no gene match: 6. Germline V gives CDR1 MNHEY, CDR2 SVGAGI. In nucleotides, the CDR3 is TGTGCCAGCAGCCAGACAGGGATGAATTCACCCCTCCACTTT. Encoded protein: CASSQTGMNSPLHF.

The rearrangement uses TRBV6-1 and TRBJ2-5; D possibly corresponds to TRBD1 (6 bases). Trimming cost V 2 bases and J 6 bases, with 19 bases left between them. This CDR3 has 16 amino acids. Germline V gives CDR1 MNHNS, CDR2 SASEGT. The CDR3 DNA reads as TGTGCCAGCAGTGAACAGTTAGCAGGGGTGCAGAAGACCCAGTACTTC. Its translation is CASSEQLAGVQKTQYF.

This chain links TRBV12-5 with TRBJ1-1, with 8 bases identical to TRBD1. The trim removed 7 bases at V and 5 bases at J, leaving 6 bases unmatched. This CDR3 comprises 13 residues. Per germline, CDR1 LGHNT and CDR2 FRNRAP. The CDR3 bases are TGTGCTAGTGCCCAGAGACAGGGGACTGAAGCTTTCTTT. This sequence encodes CASAQRQGTEAFF. Full variable domain (missing parts from reference TRBV12-5 and TRBJ1-1): DARVTQTPRHKVTEMGQEVTMRCQPILGHNTVFWYRQTMMQGLELLAYFRNRAPLDDSGMPKDRFSAEMPDATLATLKIQPSEPRDSAVYFCASAQRQGTEAFFGQGTRLTVV.

The chain combines TRBV18 with TRBJ2-3; possibly TRBD2 for D (5 bases). This CDR3 contains 14 residues. Germline assignment: CDR1 KGHSH and CDR2 LQKENI. Trimming removed 5 bases at V and 2 bases at J, with 11 bases between. CDR3 loop: CASSTDSTTDTQYF. CDR3 nucleotides: TGTGCCAGCTCAACGGACTCTACCACAGATACGCAGTATTTT.

The sample holds a few counts of this clone. This rearrangement joins TRBV11-2 to TRBJ1-4; the D is unclear. Germline loops: CDR1 SGHAT, CDR2 FQNNGV. The V end was cut by 1 base, the J end by 13 bases, with 7 bases between. The CDR3 extends over 11 amino acids. The CDR3: CASSLGGRLFF. CDR3 nucleotides: TGTGCCAGCAGCTTAGGAGGGCGACTGTTTTTT.

V is TRBV28 and J is TRBJ2-7; D not certain. This CDR3 is built from 15 residues. The ends were cut back, 7 bases at V and 0 bases at J, with 16 bases in the middle. Germline lookup yields CDR1 MDHEN and CDR2 SYDVKM. In DNA, the CDR3 is TGTGCCAGCACCTCCCCGGTTACCCGCTCCTACGAGCAGTACTTC. This encodes CASTSPVTRSYEQYF.

This clone was counted a few times. V and J are TRBV5-1 and TRBJ2-7, with TRBD1 matching over 9 bases. Per the germline V gene, CDR1 is SGHRS and CDR2 is YFSETQ. Unmatched junction bases numbered 8, after V lost 2 bases and J lost 5 bases. The CDR3 loop spans 15 amino acids. CDR3 DNA: TGCGCCAGCAGCTTCCTGGGGACAGGGAGGAACGAGCAGTACTTC. This gives the protein CASSFLGTGRNEQYF.

J is TRBJ2-1 and V is TRBV25-1, with D possibly being TRBD1 (6 bases). The CDR3 is made up of 15 amino acids. Germline lookup yields CDR1 MGHDK and CDR2 SYGVNS. Trimming pared 2 bases from V and 5 bases from J, leaving 13 bases between. The chain's CDR3 is CASSEARGSNNEQFF. CDR3 DNA sequence: TGTGCCAGCAGTGAAGCCAGGGGCAGCAACAATGAGCAGTTCTTC.

V usage is TRBV5-1 and J usage is TRBJ2-7, with 15 nucleotides matching TRBD2. The CDR3 is 18 residues long. Germline-derived CDR1 and CDR2 are SGHRS and YFSETQ. V was clipped by 0 bases and J by 7 bases; unmatched bases: 11. CDR3 amino acids: CASSLEGLAGGGLKEQYF. The CDR3 DNA follows: TGCGCCAGCAGCTTGGAGGGACTAGCGGGGGGCGGGTTGAAGGAGCAGTACTTC.

V gene TRBV5-8 combines with J gene TRBJ1-2; the D is unclear. CDR1 and CDR2 (germline): SGHTS, YDEGEE. V was trimmed by 4 bases and J by 4 bases, leaving 8 bases between them. The CDR3 consists of 12 residues. The CDR3 DNA reads as TGTGCCAGCAGCCGAGGTAGCTATGGCTACACCTTC. Protein product: CASSRGSYGYTF. The variable domain in full, completed from reference TRBV5-8 and TRBJ1-2, reads EAGVTQSPTHLIKTRGQQATLRCSPISGHTSVYWYQQALGLGLQFLLWYDEGEERNRGNFPPRFSGRQFPNYSSELNVNALELEDSALYLCASSRGSYGYTFGSGTRLTVV.

In this sample, this clone turned up once. The chain combines TRBV5-1 with TRBJ1-2; 8 bases are a match to TRBD1. The length of the CDR3 is 17 residues. With V trimmed by 2 bases and J by 1 base, 10 bases remained unmatched. Germline loops: CDR1 SGHRS, CDR2 YFSETQ. The CDR3 nucleotides are TGCGCCAGCAGCTTACAGACTTCGACAGGGGTTAACTATGGCTACACCTTC. As protein: CASSLQTSTGVNYGYTF.

The chain links TRBV6-5 to TRBJ1-2, with unresolved D. V dropped 5 bases and J dropped 1 base, with 8 bases sitting between them. This CDR3 is 13 amino acids long. CDR1 is MNHEY and CDR2 is SVGAGI in the germline V gene. CDR3 region: CASSPTVNYGYTF. The CDR3 nucleotides read TGTGCCAGCAGTCCCACAGTTAACTATGGCTACACCTTC.

CDR3 amino acids: CASSFPPRGAQTYGYTF. The CDR3 region has the DNA TGTGCCAGCAGTTTCCCACCTCGGGGGGCCCAAACATATGGCTACACCTTC. The gene calls are TRBV28 and TRBJ1-2; D is possibly TRBD1 (6 bases). V lost 3 bases and J 5 bases, leaving 22 bases between the germline ends. CDR3 length: 17 amino acids. Germline loops: CDR1 MDHEN, CDR2 SYDVKM.